This entry describes one T cell receptor (beta chain). The data derive from a study of blood T cell repertoires in COVID-19. Background on the study: The origin of the acute and convalescent COVID-19 samples was the United States, Italy and Spain. PBMCs, B-cell-depleted T cells, or T cells provided the cDNA or gDNA that made up the material.

Enrollees, 18 to 89 years old, lived in approximately 25 US areas. In assigning cohorts, the study relied on participant-reported clinical history. The CDR3 is 17 amino acids. The V gene's germline CDR1 is MGHRA and CDR2 YSYEKL. V shed 0 bases and J 1 base; nucleotides not matched to a gene: 5. Measured with immunoSEQ multiplex PCR; TCRdb has only the in-frame clones, and not every one. The repertoire includes more than 120,000 clones, approximately 80% of them detected once, and roughly 3.9% sits in the top ten. The receptor was isolated from a man over 45 in a cohort exposed to, infected with or recovered from COVID-19 (not recorded which). This chain connects TRBV4-1 to TRBJ1-3, with 8 positions matching TRBD1. Input material: PBMCs or T cells enriched from blood (not recorded which). CDR3 nucleotides: TGCGCCAGCAGCCAAGACCCCGACAGGGGATCTGGAAACACCATATATTTT. Protein: CASSQDPDRGSGNTIYF.